This paragraph reports one T cell receptor beta chain. What it binds is unknown. The germline V gene has CDR1 MDHEN and CDR2 SYDVKM. The CDR3 is 17 residues long. V dropped 3 bases and J dropped 3; count of bases not matched to a gene: 11. Every subset's genomic DNA went evenly onto several immunoSEQ plates. Authors' processing steps: ImmunoSEQ sequences covered only the junction and lacked quality scores; filtering therefore differed. This table comes from immunoSEQ multiplex PCR, and its TCRdb copy is limited to in-frame clones, with some not included. V and J calls plus clone size are reproduced from that table; the DNA served to infer D and trimming. The profile shows more than 90,000 clones, 67% of them singletons. This specimen belongs to a study of shared clonotypes between healthy human individuals. Broader study findings: Naive subsets tended to show greater estimated richness than memory subsets. Inspection by rarefaction showed sorted-subset sequencing to be incomplete despite large depth.

This rearrangement joins TRBV28 to TRBJ2-5; 9 bases agree with TRBD2. The receptor was derived from a man aged 30 to 39 in good health. The specimen was memory CD8+ T cells sorted from blood. Subset indicated: CD45RO+ cells pooled with CCR7-negative TemRA cells. CDR3 region: CASSFSLSGSLEETQYF. CDR3 DNA: TGTGCCAGCAGTTTCTCCCTTAGCGGGAGTTTGGAAGAGACCCAGTACTTC.